The 29 T cell receptor beta chains below come from one sample, sequenced in a study of neurological immune-mediated disorders. TCRdb re-analysed the 5' RACE reads in MiXCR, keeping a single row per CDR3 protein. Of 65,000 to 70,000 distinct CDR3 sequences listed, approximately 3.7% are singletons. The sequenced material came from PBMCs. Receptors originate from a man aged 50 to 60 with multiple sclerosis.

This clonotype was counted ten times or more. Written as DNA, the CDR3 is TGCGCCAGCAGCCCGGGAGGAACGGGACAGGGAGCCTACGAGCAGTACTTC. Amino acid sequence: CASSPGGTGQGAYEQYF. J is TRBJ2-7 and V is TRBV5-1; 9 bases map to TRBD1. V was pared by 4 bases and J by 2 bases, with 13 bases of the junction left unmatched. Germline V CDR1 and CDR2: SGHRS, YFSETQ. The CDR3 has 17 amino acids.

This clonotype was counted ten times or more. Here the CDR3 DNA reads TGCAGTGCTAACCCCGACTATCTTCCTGGGGCCAACGTCCTGACTTTC. Residues: CSANPDYLPGANVLTF. The chain recombines TRBV20-1 with TRBJ2-6; D is perhaps TRBD2 (5 bases). Germline loops: CDR1 DFQATT, CDR2 SNEGSKA (reference sequence). The CDR3 length is 16 residues. Trimming removed 4 bases from V and 2 bases from J, with 15 bases in between.

This clonotype appeared many times. The V gene is TRBV5-1, the J gene TRBJ1-1, with D tentatively TRBD1 (6 bases). Germline CDR1 is SGHRS and CDR2 is YFSETQ. V was clipped by 2 bases and J by 3 bases, with 20 bases between them. CDR3 length: 17 amino acids. The CDR3 nucleotides are TGCGCCAGCAGCTTATTGGGGACACCGAGATTGGACACTGAAGCTTTCTTT. It yields the protein CASSLLGTPRLDTEAFF.

This clonotype appeared many times. The rearrangement joins TRBV20-1 to TRBJ1-2; D gene uncertain. Deletions cut 1 base from V and 4 bases from J, with 7 bases between. The CDR3 extends over 12 amino acids. Germline assignment: CDR1 DFQATT and CDR2 SNEGSKA (reference sequence). CDR3 protein: CSARVGAYGYTF. The CDR3 DNA sequence: TGCAGTGCTAGAGTGGGAGCCTATGGCTACACCTTC.

This clonotype was counted at least ten times. The genes are TRBV10-3 and TRBJ2-1; 13 nucleotides agree with TRBD2. This CDR3 spans 16 amino acids. Germline V gene data show CDR1 as ENHRY and CDR2 as SYGVKD. J lost 9 bases, V lost 5 bases, and 10 bases had no gene match. The CDR3 loop is CAISKLTSGGAGEQFF. CDR3 coding DNA: TGTGCCATCAGTAAATTAACTAGCGGGGGGGCCGGTGAGCAGTTCTTC.

This clonotype was seen repeatedly, ten times or more. The chain has TRBV6-5 and TRBJ2-2; 11 bases align to TRBD1. Germline lookup yields CDR1 MNHEY and CDR2 SVGAGI. J gave up 5 bases and V 6 bases, and 8 bases lay outside the gene matches. This CDR3 has 16 amino acids. The CDR3 bases are TGTGCCAGCAGGCCCCCGGGACAGGGGGTAACCGGGGAGCTGTTTTTT. It specifies CASRPPGQGVTGELFF.

This clonotype was counted at least ten times. The rearrangement uses TRBV18 and TRBJ1-2; possibly TRBD1 for D (5 bases). Trimming shortened V by 2 bases and J by 4 bases, and 8 bases separated the two germline ends. CDR1 is KGHSH, CDR2 LQKENI, per germline. CDR3 length: 13 amino acids. The CDR3 DNA is TGTGCCAGCTCACCAATGGGGGTCTATGGCTACACCTTC. It encodes CASSPMGVYGYTF. Supplemented by reference TRBV18 and TRBJ1-2, the full variable domain reads NAGVMQNPRHLVRRRGQEARLRCSPMKGHSHVYWYRQLPEEGLKFMVYLQKENIIDESGMPKERFSAEFPKEGPSILRIQQVVRGDSAAYFCASSPMGVYGYTFGSGTRLTVV.

This clonotype was picked up many times. The chain combines TRBV18 with TRBJ2-7; the D is unclear. Germline CDR1 KGHSH, CDR2 LQKENI. The V end lost 3 bases, the J end lost 6 bases, and 12 bases lay between the germline ends. CDR3 length equals 13 residues. In nucleotides, the CDR3 is TGTGCCAGCTCACCGAAAAAGATGGGCGAGCAGTACTTC. Amino acid sequence: CASSPKKMGEQYF. Full variable domain (rest looked up from reference TRBV18 and TRBJ2-7): NAGVMQNPRHLVRRRGQEARLRCSPMKGHSHVYWYRQLPEEGLKFMVYLQKENIIDESGMPKERFSAEFPKEGPSILRIQQVVRGDSAAYFCASSPKKMGEQYFGPGTRLTVT.

By sample fraction, this clonotype is medium-sized. V usage is TRBV28 and J usage is TRBJ2-3; D uncertain. This CDR3 contains 14 residues. V lost 3 bases to trimming and J lost 1 base, with 8 bases between them. Germline V gene sequence: CDR1 MDHEN, CDR2 SYDVKM. CDR3 sequence: CASSFLSGTDTQYF. CDR3 bases: TGTGCCAGCAGTTTCCTTTCCGGCACAGATACGCAGTATTTT.

The CDR3 spells CSAPGLREQFF. The CDR3 DNA is TGCAGTGCTCCCGGTCTCAGAGAGCAGTTCTTC. The chain carries TRBV20-1 and TRBJ2-1, with D hard to call. V lost 5 bases to trimming and J lost 10 bases, with 12 bases between them. The CDR3 length is 11 residues. Germline assignment: CDR1 DFQATT and CDR2 SNEGSKA (reference sequence).

Many counts were recorded for this clonotype. V gene TRBV7-9 combines with J gene TRBJ1-2; D may be TRBD1 (6 bases). V was pared by 3 bases and J by 4 bases, with 18 bases between. This CDR3 is built from 16 residues. From germline, CDR1 is SEHNR and CDR2 FQNEAQ (reference sequence). The CDR3 loop reads CASSFRLGQPSYGYTF. DNA of the CDR3: TGTGCCAGCAGCTTCAGACTCGGACAGCCTTCCTATGGCTACACCTTC. Looking up the rest from reference TRBV7-9 and TRBJ1-2 gives the full variable domain: DTGVSQNPRHKITKRGQNVTFRCDPISEHNRLYWYRQTLGQGPEFLTYFQNEAQLEKSRLLSDRFSAERPKGSFSTLEIQRTEQGDSAMYLCASSFRLGQPSYGYTFGSGTRLTVV.

Only one count was recorded for this clonotype. The rearrangement uses TRBV11-2 and TRBJ2-3; the D gene could be TRBD1 or TRBD2 (7 bases each). CDR3 size: 17 residues. Trimming shortened V by 7 bases and J by 5 bases, and 25 bases separated the two germline ends. Germline lookup yields CDR1 SGHAT and CDR2 FQNNGV. CDR3 sequence: CASTGGPLTGRGDTQYF. The CDR3 nucleotides are TGTGCCAGCACCGGGGGACCATTGACAGGGAGGGGAGATACGCAGTATTTT.

This clonotype was detected ten times or more. The CDR3 nucleotides are TGTGCCAGCAGCTTCAGTGCTGGGGCCAACGTCCTGACTTTC. Translation: CASSFSAGANVLTF. The chain carries TRBV7-9 and TRBJ2-6; no reliable D call. The CDR3 totals 14 residues. V lost 3 bases, J lost 2 bases, and 5 bases lay in between. The germline V gene encodes CDR1 SEHNR and CDR2 FQNEAQ (reference sequence). Drawing the rest from reference TRBV7-9 and TRBJ2-6, the complete variable domain is DTGVSQNPRHKITKRGQNVTFRCDPISEHNRLYWYRQTLGQGPEFLTYFQNEAQLEKSRLLSDRFSAERPKGSFSTLEIQRTEQGDSAMYLCASSFSAGANVLTFGAGSRLTVL.

This clonotype has at least ten counts. The chain combines TRBV5-1 with TRBJ1-1; maybe TRBD1 (6 bases). The CDR3 runs 15 residues. V was pared by 5 bases and J by 1 base, with 15 bases between. From germline, CDR1 is SGHRS and CDR2 YFSETQ. The CDR3 reads CASSRYRTANTEAFF. The CDR3 DNA is TGCGCCAGCAGTCGTTATCGGACAGCGAACACTGAAGCTTTCTTT.

This clonotype was observed at least ten times. This chain connects TRBV5-5 to TRBJ1-1; D is ambiguous. Germline V gene lookup returns CDR1 SGHKS and CDR2 YYEKEE (reference sequence). V was pared by 0 bases and J by 0 bases, with 9 bases between. The CDR3 spans 15 residues. The CDR3 reads CASSLDGRMNTEAFF. The CDR3 DNA reads as TGTGCCAGCAGCTTGGACGGACGCATGAACACTGAAGCTTTCTTT.

This clonotype came up many times. The rearrangement joins TRBV6-2 or TRBV6-3 to TRBJ1-2; a weak D match, TRBD1 (6 bases). The germline V gene has CDR1 MNHEY and CDR2 SVGEGT. Trimming took 5 bases from V and 7 from J, leaving 11 bases between them. CDR3 length: 12 amino acids. Written as DNA, the CDR3 is TGTGCCAGCAGTAGGGGACACGGTGGCTACACCTTC. Translating gives CASSRGHGGYTF.

Comments on this clonotype: The junction and the germline gene differ at one end; a read error may be behind it. The chain carries TRBV5-5 and TRBJ1-5; no definite D call. The CDR3 totals 14 residues. Germline V gives CDR1 SGHKS, CDR2 YYEKEE (reference sequence). CDR3 protein: CASSLGSSNQPQNF. The CDR3 nucleotides read TGTGCCAGCAGCTTAGGCAGTAGCAATCAGCCCCAGAATTTT.

The rearrangement links TRBV5-1 to TRBJ2-5; weak D call: TRBD1 (5 bases). CDR3 size: 13 residues. Per the germline V gene, CDR1 is SGHRS and CDR2 is YFSETQ. Trimming removed 3 bases at V and 5 bases at J, with 11 bases between. The CDR3 sequence is CASSSQGTETQYF. DNA for the CDR3: TGCGCCAGCAGCTCGCAGGGTACGGAGACCCAGTACTTC.

This clonotype showed up many times. The rearrangement uses TRBV4-1 and TRBJ2-5; no reliable D call. V lost 4 bases and J lost 0, with 15 bases in between. The germline V gene has CDR1 MGHRA and CDR2 YSYEKL. The CDR3 length is 16 residues. The CDR3 DNA reads as TGCGCCAGCAGCCTCCCCCGCCGACTGCACCAAGAGACCCAGTACTTC. This codes for CASSLPRRLHQETQYF.

This clonotype was found many times. The V gene is TRBV6-6, the J gene TRBJ1-5, with 7 bases identical to TRBD1. V shed 5 bases, J shed 6 bases, and the junction held 10 bases outside the gene matches. From germline, CDR1 is MNHNY and CDR2 SVGAGI (reference sequence). The CDR3 sequence is 15 residues long. The CDR3 region has the DNA TGTGCCAGCAGTGGACAGGAATCGAAGGTTCAGCCCCAGCATTTT. Translation gives CASSGQESKVQPQHF.

In this sample, this clonotype turned up many times. The J gene is TRBJ2-3, the V gene TRBV10-3; D may be TRBD2 (6 bases). The ends were cut back, 7 bases at V and 6 bases at J, with 14 bases in the middle. The CDR3 is 13 amino acids. Germline V lookup: CDR1 ENHRY, CDR2 SYGVKD. CDR3 sequence: CAINLGLADTQYF. The CDR3 DNA is TGTGCCATCAACCTGGGACTTGCGGATACGCAGTATTTT.

This clonotype came up many times. The rearrangement uses TRBV2 and TRBJ2-5; D call uncertain. V was trimmed by 5 bases and J by 4 bases, leaving 14 bases between them. The CDR3 is 14 amino acids. Per germline, CDR1 SNHLY and CDR2 FYNNEI. The CDR3 reads CASSPDLGSETQYF. The DNA of the CDR3 is TGTGCCAGCAGTCCGGATCTGGGGTCAGAGACCCAGTACTTC.

This clonotype was found many times. The V and J genes are TRBV27 and TRBJ1-5; D perhaps matches TRBD1 (6 bases). The CDR3 has 14 amino acids. Between the trimmed V and J ends, which lost 2 bases and 6 bases, there was a span of 11 bases. Germline V gene lookup returns CDR1 MNHEY and CDR2 SMNVEV (reference sequence). Here the CDR3 DNA reads TGTGCCAGCAGTTTAAGGAGGGGGGGTCAGCCCCAGCATTTT. Translation: CASSLRRGGQPQHF.

This clonotype was seen repeatedly, ten times or more. The V call is TRBV12-3 or TRBV12-4, the J call TRBJ2-1; D gene unclear. V lost 6 bases and J 2 bases, leaving 8 bases between the germline ends. The CDR3 is made up of 13 amino acids. CDR3 DNA sequence: TGTGCCAGCAGGCTAGTGGCCTACAATGAGCAGTTCTTC. Amino acids: CASRLVAYNEQFF.

This clonotype was seen a handful of times. A much larger clone lies one base from this, so it may be a read error. Because it lacks the conserved phenylalanine or tryptophan at the end, this CDR3 is likely a read error. J is TRBJ2-1 and V is TRBV27; no reliable D call. The CDR3 has 14 amino acids. CDR1 is MNHEY, CDR2 SMNVEV, per germline (reference sequence). Deletions cut 0 bases from V and 4 bases from J, with 7 bases between. Here the CDR3 DNA reads TGTGCCAGCAGTTTATCACCCATATACAATGAGCAGTTCTGC. As protein: CASSLSPIYNEQFC.

For this clonotype: With a much larger clone just one base away, this may be a read error. The chain carries TRBV15 and TRBJ2-7; no firm D call. Trimming took off 6 bases at V and 3 bases at J, with 12 bases between the two ends. In germline, CDR1 is LNHNV, CDR2 YYDKDF (reference sequence). The CDR3 is 13 residues long. The CDR3 DNA reads as TGTGCCACCAGTATGGGAAACGACTACGAGCAGTACTTC. Translation gives CATSMGNDYEQYF.

This clonotype has just a few counts. A much larger clone lies one base from this, so it may be a read error. The J gene is TRBJ1-2, the V gene TRBV7-9; tentatively, D is TRBD1 (5 bases). Trimming took off 1 base at V and 8 bases at J, with 14 bases between the two ends. This CDR3 contains 14 residues. The germline V gene encodes CDR1 SEHNR and CDR2 FQNEAQ (reference sequence). This CDR3 is CASSLVEGENGYTF. CDR3 nucleotides: TGTGCCAGCAGCTTAGTGGAAGGGGAAAACGGCTACACCTTC.

This clonotype has more than one count but fewer than ten. The chain joins TRBV7-6 to TRBJ2-1, with TRBD2 identical over 9 bases. This CDR3 spans 14 amino acids. V lost 0 bases and J lost 9; bases outside the gene matches: 3. Germline V gives CDR1 SGHVS, CDR2 FNYEAQ. CDR3 nucleotide sequence: TGTGCCAGCAGCTTAGCTCCTAGCGGGGCTGAGCAGTTCTTC. This encodes CASSLAPSGAEQFF. Full variable domain (rest looked up from reference TRBV7-6 and TRBJ2-1): GAGVSQSPRYKVTKRGQDVALRCDPISGHVSLYWYRQALGQGPEFLTYFNYEAQQDKSGLPNDRFSAERPEGSISTLTIQRTEQRDSAMYRCASSLAPSGAEQFFGPGTRLTVL.

This clonotype was found many times. J is TRBJ2-1 and V is TRBV20-1; D gene uncertain. Germline V gives CDR1 DFQATT, CDR2 SNEGSKA (reference sequence). CDR3 length: 13 residues. Trimming shortened V by 2 bases and J by 7 bases, and 12 bases separated the two germline ends. The chain's CDR3 is CSARPNPRNEQFF. Written as DNA, the CDR3 is TGCAGTGCTAGACCTAACCCACGGAATGAGCAGTTCTTC.